The clone carrying this T cell receptor (beta chain) was observed many times. Its antigen remains unidentified. This sample is drawn from a study of T cells after yellow fever vaccination. Production of TCR cDNA was by 5'RACE template switching, which also added a universal primer site and UMIs. TCRdb re-analysed the 5' RACE reads in MiXCR, keeping a single row per CDR3 protein. The sample records 200,000 or so distinct CDR3 sequences, over 6.5% being singletons. Study-level findings and limits: Boosting was followed by the reappearance of most primary-vaccination clones (roughly 95% CD4, 85% to 90% CD8).

The CDR3 contains 13 residues. Germline CDR1 SQVTM, CDR2 ANQGSEA. Trimming shortened V by 7 bases and J by 2 bases, and 13 bases separated the two germline ends. This receptor was identified in a man in his thirties or forties who received the YFV17D yellow fever vaccine. The sample here was CD4+ T cells sorted from PBMCs, taken on the day of the yellow fever booster vaccination. J is TRBJ2-3 and V is TRBV29-1; unclear D gene. The CDR3 sequence is CSAGWGSTDTQYF. In DNA form, the CDR3 reads TGCAGCGCGGGCTGGGGATCCACAGATACGCAGTATTTT.